This T cell receptor (beta chain) was sequenced for a study of primary melanoma T cells and metastatic recurrence. Here immunoSEQ multiplex PCR was the method, and the copy in TCRdb shows in-frame clones only, minus some. The sample carries about 200 clones, around 91% recorded once. Patients with resected primary melanoma were considered at risk of metastatic recurrence. The CDR3 has 15 residues. Germline-derived CDR1 and CDR2 are LNHDA and SQIVND (reference sequence). Concerning this clone itself: At one of its ends the junction is not consistent with the germline gene, which may arise from a read error.

The rearrangement joins TRBV19 to TRBJ1-5, with 8 nucleotides matching TRBD1. The receptor comes from a human donor with melanoma. The sample consisted of melanoma tumor tissue. CDR3 DNA: TGTGCCAATAGTGCCGGGACAGGCATCAATCAGCCCCAGCATTTT. Translation: CANSAGTGINQPQHF.